This T cell receptor (beta chain) comes out of a study of shared clonotypes between healthy human individuals. Naive CD8 cells lacked CD45RO and underwent positive selection for CCR7, leaving out terminally differentiated effector memory CD45RA+ cells. Trimming left V 1 base short and J 2 bases short, with 9 bases between. Per germline, CDR1 SGHDN and CDR2 FVKESK. The length of the CDR3 is 14 residues. This table comes from immunoSEQ multiplex PCR, and its TCRdb copy is limited to in-frame clones, with some not included. This sample has some 2,000,000 clones, with over 85% found just once. The J gene is TRBJ2-7, the V gene TRBV14, with D possibly matching TRBD1 (5 bases). The sample taken for sequencing was naive CD8+ T cells sorted from blood. This TCR was recovered from a man aged 18 to 29 in good health. The CDR3 DNA follows: TGTGCCAGCAGCCAAGTTGACAGAACCTACGAGCAGTACTTC. Its translation is CASSQVDRTYEQYF.